This T cell receptor beta chain was sequenced in a study of T cells in tumors after PD-1 blockade. Method: immunoSEQ multiplex PCR; TCRdb's copy keeps in-frame clones and lacks some. Among around 60,000 clones, 80% were seen once, and the ten largest hold roughly an eighth. Trimming stripped 6 bases from V and 1 base from J, with 16 bases between. This CDR3 comprises 15 residues. The V gene's germline CDR1 is SGHNT and CDR2 YYREEE (reference sequence). The sequence was obtained from a human donor with basal cell carcinoma. This rearrangement joins TRBV5-4 to TRBJ2-5; possibly TRBD1 for D (6 bases). Sequenced here: PBMCs, sampled before anti-PD-1 treatment. In nucleotides, the CDR3 is TGTGCCAGCAAGGACAGTCGAAAATCCCAAGAGACCCAGTACTTC. Translation: CASKDSRKSQETQYF.